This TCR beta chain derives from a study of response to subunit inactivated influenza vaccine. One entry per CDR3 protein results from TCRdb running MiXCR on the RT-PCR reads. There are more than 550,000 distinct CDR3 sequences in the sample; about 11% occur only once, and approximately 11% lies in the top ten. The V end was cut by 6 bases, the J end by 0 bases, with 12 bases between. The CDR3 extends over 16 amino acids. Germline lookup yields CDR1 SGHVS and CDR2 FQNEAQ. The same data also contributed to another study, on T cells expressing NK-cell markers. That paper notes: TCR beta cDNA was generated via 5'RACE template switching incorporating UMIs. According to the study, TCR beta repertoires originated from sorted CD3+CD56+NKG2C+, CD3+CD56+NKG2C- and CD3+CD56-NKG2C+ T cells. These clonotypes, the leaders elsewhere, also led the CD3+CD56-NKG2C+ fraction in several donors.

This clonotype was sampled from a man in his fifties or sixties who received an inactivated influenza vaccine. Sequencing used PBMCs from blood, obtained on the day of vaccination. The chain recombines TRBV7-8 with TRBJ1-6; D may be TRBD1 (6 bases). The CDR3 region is CASRSGDFSYNSPLHF. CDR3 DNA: TGTGCCAGCAGATCAGGGGATTTCTCCTATAATTCACCCCTCCACTTT. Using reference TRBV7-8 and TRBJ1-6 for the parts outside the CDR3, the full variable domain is GAGVSQSPRYKVAKRGQDVALRCDPISGHVSLFWYQQALGQGPEFLTYFQNEAQLDKSGLPSDRFFAERPEGSVSTLKIQRTQQEDSAVYLCASRSGDFSYNSPLHFGNGTRLTVT.